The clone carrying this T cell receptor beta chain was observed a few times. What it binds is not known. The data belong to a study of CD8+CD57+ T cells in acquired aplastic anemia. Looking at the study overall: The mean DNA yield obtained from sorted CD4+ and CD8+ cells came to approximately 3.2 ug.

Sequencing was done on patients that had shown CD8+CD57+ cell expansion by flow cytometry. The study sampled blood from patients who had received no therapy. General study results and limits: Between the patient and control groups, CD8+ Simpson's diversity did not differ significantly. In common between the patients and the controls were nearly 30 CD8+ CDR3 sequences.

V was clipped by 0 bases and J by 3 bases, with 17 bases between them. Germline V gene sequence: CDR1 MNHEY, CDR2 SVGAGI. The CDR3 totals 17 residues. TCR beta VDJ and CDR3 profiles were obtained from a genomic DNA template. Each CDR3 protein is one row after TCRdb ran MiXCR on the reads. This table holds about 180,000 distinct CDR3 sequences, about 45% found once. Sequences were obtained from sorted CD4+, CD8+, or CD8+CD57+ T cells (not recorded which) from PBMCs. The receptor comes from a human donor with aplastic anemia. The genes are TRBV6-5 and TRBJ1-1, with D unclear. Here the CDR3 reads CASSYSKGRGRDTEAFF. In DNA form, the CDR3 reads TGTGCCAGCAGTTACTCGAAGGGCAGAGGGCGCGACACTGAAGCTTTCTTT.